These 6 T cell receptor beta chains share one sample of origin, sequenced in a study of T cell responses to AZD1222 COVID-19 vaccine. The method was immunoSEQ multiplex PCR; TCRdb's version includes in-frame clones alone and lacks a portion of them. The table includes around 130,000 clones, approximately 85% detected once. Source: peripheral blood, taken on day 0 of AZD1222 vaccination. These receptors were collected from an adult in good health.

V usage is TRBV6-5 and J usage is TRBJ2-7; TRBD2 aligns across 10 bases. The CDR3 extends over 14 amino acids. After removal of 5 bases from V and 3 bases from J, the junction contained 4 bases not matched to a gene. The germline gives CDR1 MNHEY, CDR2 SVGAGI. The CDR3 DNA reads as TGTGCCAGCAGTACGTTAGCGGGGGGCTACGAGCAGTACTTC. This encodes CASSTLAGGYEQYF.

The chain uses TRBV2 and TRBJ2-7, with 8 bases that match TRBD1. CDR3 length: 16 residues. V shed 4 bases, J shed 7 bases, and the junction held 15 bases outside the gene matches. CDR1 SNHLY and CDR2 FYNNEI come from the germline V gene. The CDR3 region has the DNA TGTGCCAGCAGTGCAGGACAGGGTAATCTATCTTGGGAGCAGTACTTC. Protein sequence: CASSAGQGNLSWEQYF.

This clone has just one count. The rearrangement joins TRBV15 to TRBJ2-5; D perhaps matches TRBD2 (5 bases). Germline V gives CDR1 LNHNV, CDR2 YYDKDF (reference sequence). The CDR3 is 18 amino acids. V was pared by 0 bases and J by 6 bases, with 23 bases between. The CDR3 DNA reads TGTGCCACCAGCAGAGATTTTGGACCGGGAAACCTCCAGAAGACCCAGTACTTC. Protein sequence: CATSRDFGPGNLQKTQYF.

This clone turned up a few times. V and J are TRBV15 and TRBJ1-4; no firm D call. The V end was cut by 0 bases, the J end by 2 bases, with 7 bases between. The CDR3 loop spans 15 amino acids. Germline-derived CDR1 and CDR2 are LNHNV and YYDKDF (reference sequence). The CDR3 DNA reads TGTGCCACCAGCAGAGATTCGGGGACTAATGAAAAACTGTTTTTT. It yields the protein CATSRDSGTNEKLFF.

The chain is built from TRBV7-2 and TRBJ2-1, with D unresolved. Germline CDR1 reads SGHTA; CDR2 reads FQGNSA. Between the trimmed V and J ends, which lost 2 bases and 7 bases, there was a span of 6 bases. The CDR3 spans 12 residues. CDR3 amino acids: CASSLPKNEQFF. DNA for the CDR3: TGTGCCAGCAGCTTACCAAAAAATGAGCAGTTCTTC.

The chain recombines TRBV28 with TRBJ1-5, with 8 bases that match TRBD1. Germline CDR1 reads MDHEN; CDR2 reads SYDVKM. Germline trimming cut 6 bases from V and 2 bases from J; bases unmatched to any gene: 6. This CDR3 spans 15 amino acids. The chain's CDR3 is CASRLDRGGNQPQHF. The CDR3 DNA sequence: TGTGCCAGCAGACTCGACAGGGGTGGCAATCAGCCCCAGCATTTT.